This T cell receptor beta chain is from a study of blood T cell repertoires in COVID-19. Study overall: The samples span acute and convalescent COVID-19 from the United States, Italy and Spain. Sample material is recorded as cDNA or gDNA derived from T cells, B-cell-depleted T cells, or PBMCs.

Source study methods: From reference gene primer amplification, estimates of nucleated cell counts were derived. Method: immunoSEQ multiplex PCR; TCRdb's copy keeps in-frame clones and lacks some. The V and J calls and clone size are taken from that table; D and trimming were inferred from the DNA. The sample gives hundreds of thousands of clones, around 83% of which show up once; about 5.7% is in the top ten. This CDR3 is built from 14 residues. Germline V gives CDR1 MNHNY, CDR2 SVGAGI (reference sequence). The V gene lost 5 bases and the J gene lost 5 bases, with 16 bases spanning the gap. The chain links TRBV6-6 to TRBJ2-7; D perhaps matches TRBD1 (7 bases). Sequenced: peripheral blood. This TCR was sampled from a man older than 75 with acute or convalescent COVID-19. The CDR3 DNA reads TGTGCCAGCAGTCCCGTGACAGGGAGGCACGAGCAGTACTTC. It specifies CASSPVTGRHEQYF.